This T cell receptor (beta chain) came from a study of T cell changes during pregnancy in multiple sclerosis. Germline-derived CDR1 and CDR2 are MDHEN and SYDVKM. The CDR3 has 16 amino acids. Trimming at V came to 5 bases and at J to 6 bases, leaving 11 bases not matched to a gene. Generated by immunoSEQ multiplex PCR, the TCRdb table keeps only in-frame clones and is missing some. The sample has tens of thousands of clones; around 93% are singletons. The chain is built from TRBV28 and TRBJ2-3; 10 bases fit TRBD1. The clonotype comes from a female donor with multiple sclerosis, enrolled in a pregnancy study. Specimen: peripheral blood, collected before pregnancy. Here the CDR3 reads CASSGAGTGVKDTQYF. The DNA for the CDR3 is TGTGCCAGCAGTGGGGCCGGGACAGGGGTGAAGGATACGCAGTATTTT.